The present T cell receptor beta chain was sequenced within a study of T cells in Graves' hyperthyroidism and ophthalmopathy. Study details: The authors collected peripheral blood at initial diagnosis, before any treatment.

Diagnoses used clinical symptoms, serum thyroxine and TRAb, thyroid ultrasound and orbital computed tomography. Source material for PBMCs was more than 7.5 ml fresh peripheral blood. It was RNA transcripts that yielded the amplified TCR beta CDR3 regions. TCR CDR3 underwent first-round RT-PCR with the HTBI primer set. TCRdb passed the multiplex PCR reads through MiXCR, listing each CDR3 protein once. The data show around 490,000 distinct CDR3 sequences, just under 20% seen once. Germline V gives CDR1 LNHNV, CDR2 YYDKDF (reference sequence). The CDR3 is 14 residues long. Trimming cost V 2 bases and J 5 bases; bases outside gene matches: 4.

Sequencing input: blood. The source is a man between 35 and 55 years old with Graves' ophthalmopathy. The V call is TRBV15, the J call TRBJ2-7, with TRBD1 identical over 9 bases. The CDR3 is CATSRYRGLNEQYF. The CDR3 DNA is TGTGCCACCAGCAGATACAGGGGGCTTAACGAGCAGTACTTC.